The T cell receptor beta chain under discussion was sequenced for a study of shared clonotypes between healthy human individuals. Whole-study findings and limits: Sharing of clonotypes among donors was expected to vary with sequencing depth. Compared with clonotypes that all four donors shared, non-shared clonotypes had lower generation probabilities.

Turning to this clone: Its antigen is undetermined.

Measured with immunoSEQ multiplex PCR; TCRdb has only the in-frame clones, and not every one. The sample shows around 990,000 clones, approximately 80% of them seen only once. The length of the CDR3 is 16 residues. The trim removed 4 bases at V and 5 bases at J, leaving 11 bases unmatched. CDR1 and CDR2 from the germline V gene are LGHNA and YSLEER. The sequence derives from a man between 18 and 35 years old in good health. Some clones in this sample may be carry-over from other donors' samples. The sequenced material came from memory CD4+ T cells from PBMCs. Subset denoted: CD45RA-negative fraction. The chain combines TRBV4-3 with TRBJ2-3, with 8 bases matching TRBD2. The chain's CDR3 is CASSRIEAGAGDTQYF. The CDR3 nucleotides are TGCGCCAGCAGCCGAATTGAAGCGGGAGCAGGAGATACGCAGTATTTT.